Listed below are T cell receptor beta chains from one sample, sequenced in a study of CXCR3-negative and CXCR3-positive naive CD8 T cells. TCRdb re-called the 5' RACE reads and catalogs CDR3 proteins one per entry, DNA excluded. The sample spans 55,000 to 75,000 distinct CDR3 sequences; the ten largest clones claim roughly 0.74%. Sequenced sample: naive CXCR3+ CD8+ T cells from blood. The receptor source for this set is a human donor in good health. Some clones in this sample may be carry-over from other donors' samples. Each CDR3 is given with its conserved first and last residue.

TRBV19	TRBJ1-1	CASRGPLGDTNTEAFF
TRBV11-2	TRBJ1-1	CASSLMENTEAFF
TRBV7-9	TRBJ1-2	CASSFTGPGDGYTF
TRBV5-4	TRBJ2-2	CASNQWGVGTGELFF
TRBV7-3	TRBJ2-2	CASSSPRGGTGELFF
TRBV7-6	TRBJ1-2	CASSLDPGAYGYTF
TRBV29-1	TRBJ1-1	CSVEESDREAFF
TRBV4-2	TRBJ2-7	CASSQHRDSPYEQYF
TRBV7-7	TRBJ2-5	CASSLDEGGRETQYF
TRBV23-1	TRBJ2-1	CASSQGTGAVF
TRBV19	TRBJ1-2	CASSTPYDGYTF
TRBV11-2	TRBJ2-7	CASSLDRGGGYEQYF
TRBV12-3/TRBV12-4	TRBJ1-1	CASSPPGVNTEAFF
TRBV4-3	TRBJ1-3	CASSQVQGLGSGNTIYF
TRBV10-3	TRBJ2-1	CAIRLDERGSYNEQFF
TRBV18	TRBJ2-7	CASSPASYEQYF
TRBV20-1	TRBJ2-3	CSARDPLNTDTQYF
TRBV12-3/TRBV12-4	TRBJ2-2	CASSRQGARETGELFF
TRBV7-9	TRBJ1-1	CASSLGSLDTEAFF
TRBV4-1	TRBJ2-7	CASSSGTVEQYF
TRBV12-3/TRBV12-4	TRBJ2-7	CASSLSVAVSYEQYF
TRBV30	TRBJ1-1	CAWARVNTEAFF
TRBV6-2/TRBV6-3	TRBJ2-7	CASSYLDSPYEQYF
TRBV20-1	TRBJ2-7	CSAQDREAYEQYF
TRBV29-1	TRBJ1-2	CSVEGRGPANYGYTF
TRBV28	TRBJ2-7	CASTLPRDGIEQYF
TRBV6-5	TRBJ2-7	CASSTTGGQHYEQYF
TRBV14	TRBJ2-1	CASSQDKEYLDEQFF
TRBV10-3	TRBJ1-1	CAISDTRGELNTEAFF
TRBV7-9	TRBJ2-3	CASSPTGADTQYF
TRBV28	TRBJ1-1	CASSLNRGRGVAFF
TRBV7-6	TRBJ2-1	CASSLDERSSYNEQFF